This T cell receptor (beta chain) was sequenced for a study of blood T cell repertoires in COVID-19. Overall study: Some COVID-19 samples were acute and others convalescent; all came from the United States, Italy and Spain.

Per germline, CDR1 MNHEY and CDR2 SVGAGI. This CDR3 is built from 14 residues. The germline V and J ends were trimmed by 5 bases and 8 bases, with 16 bases remaining between them. This clone was counted a few times. Followed over time, Seattle patients had been enrolled while infection was active. In the authors' workflow: Counts of nucleated cells, estimated from reference gene primer amplification, were obtained. The method was immunoSEQ multiplex PCR; TCRdb's version includes in-frame clones alone and lacks a portion of them. That table is the source of V, J and clone size, and D and trimming were worked out from the DNA. The sample includes roughly 280,000 clones, around 90% of them seen just once.

The V call is TRBV6-5, the J call TRBJ2-1; maybe TRBD2 (6 bases). The sequenced sample was peripheral blood. This TCR was sampled from a woman aged 55-70 years with COVID-19, enrolled during active disease. Written as DNA, the CDR3 is TGTGCCAGCAGTCGGACTTGGCCGGGGGATGAGCAGTTCTTC. Translated, it gives CASSRTWPGDEQFF.